The 26 T cell receptor beta chains below were found in one sample sequenced in a study of T cell responses to AZD1222 COVID-19 vaccine. Method: immunoSEQ multiplex PCR; TCRdb's copy keeps in-frame clones and lacks some. The data show fewer than 120,000 clones, about 88% seen once. Sequenced material: peripheral blood, taken on day 0 of AZD1222 vaccination. The receptors originated from an adult in good health.

J is TRBJ2-3 and V is TRBV18, with D unresolved. Per the germline V gene, CDR1 is KGHSH and CDR2 is LQKENI. The length of the CDR3 is 14 residues. Trimming took off 1 base at V and 7 bases at J, with 12 bases between the two ends. DNA for the CDR3: TGTGCCAGCTCACCACTATCGGATTCGAATACGCAGTATTTT. Encoded protein: CASSPLSDSNTQYF.

The CDR3 reads CASSQAETGHRSGANVLTF. CDR3 sequence (DNA): TGCGCCAGCAGCCAAGCAGAGACAGGCCACCGCTCTGGGGCCAACGTCCTGACTTTC. This chain links TRBV4-1 with TRBJ2-6; possible D gene TRBD1, 6 bases. V dropped 1 base and J dropped 0 bases, with 16 bases sitting between them. Germline V gives CDR1 MGHRA, CDR2 YSYEKL. This CDR3 has 19 residues.

The chain recombines TRBV19 with TRBJ1-5, with D hard to call. Germline assignment: CDR1 LNHDA and CDR2 SQIVND (reference sequence). CDR3 length: 18 residues. V was cut by 3 bases and J by 0 bases, with 18 bases left in between. CDR3 sequence reads: CASSIGGGRWDSNQPQHF. The CDR3 DNA sequence: TGTGCCAGTAGTATCGGTGGAGGGAGGTGGGATAGCAATCAGCCCCAGCATTTT.

The V call is TRBV27, the J call TRBJ1-5; possible D gene TRBD1, 6 bases. Between the trimmed V and J ends, which lost 2 bases and 7 bases, there was a span of 9 bases. Germline assignment: CDR1 MNHEY and CDR2 SMNVEV (reference sequence). CDR3 length: 13 amino acids. Written as DNA, the CDR3 is TGTGCCAGCAGTTTACAAGGGGGGCAGCCCCAGCATTTT. It encodes CASSLQGGQPQHF.

J is TRBJ2-5 and V is TRBV11-2; D remains ambiguous. V lost 3 bases and J lost 1, with 9 bases in between. The V gene's germline CDR1 is SGHAT and CDR2 FQNNGV. There are 14 residues in the CDR3. In DNA form, the CDR3 reads TGTGCCAGCAGCTTGTTGCACCTCCAAGAGACCCAGTACTTC. This encodes CASSLLHLQETQYF. Supplemented by reference TRBV11-2 and TRBJ2-5, the full variable domain reads EAGVAQSPRYKIIEKRQSVAFWCNPISGHATLYWYQQILGQGPKLLIQFQNNGVVDDSQLPKDRFSAERLKGVDSTLKIQPAKLEDSAVYLCASSLLHLQETQYFGPGTRLLVL.

Only a few counts were recorded for this clone. V usage is TRBV7-9 and J usage is TRBJ1-2; tentatively, D is TRBD1 (6 bases). This CDR3 is built from 15 residues. CDR1 and CDR2 (germline): SEHNR, FQNEAQ (reference sequence). V lost 5 bases and J lost 6, with 19 bases in between. The CDR3 sequence: CASSTMGAAVDGYTF. CDR3 sequence (DNA): TGTGCCAGCAGCACTATGGGGGCAGCGGTGGATGGCTACACCTTC.

The rearrangement joins TRBV5-1 to TRBJ1-1, with unresolved D. Trimming left V 0 bases short and J 1 base short, with 10 bases between. The CDR3 totals 15 residues. Germline CDR1 SGHRS, CDR2 YFSETQ. In nucleotides, the CDR3 is TGCGCCAGCAGCTTGGTCCGGGCTACGAACACTGAAGCTTTCTTT. Its translation: CASSLVRATNTEAFF.

This chain connects TRBV27 to TRBJ1-1; no definite D call. Germline V gene sequence: CDR1 MNHEY, CDR2 SMNVEV (reference sequence). Trimming took 6 bases from V and 5 from J, leaving 16 bases between them. CDR3 size: 14 residues. This chain's CDR3 is CASRPHRAGTEAFF. In DNA form, the CDR3 reads TGTGCCAGCAGGCCACACCGGGCGGGGACTGAAGCTTTCTTT.

The rearrangement uses TRBV5-4 and TRBJ2-1; 9 bases map to TRBD1. The V gene end was trimmed by 6 bases and the J gene end by 0 bases; junction bases not matched to a gene: 10. There are 17 residues in the CDR3. Germline V lookup: CDR1 SGHNT, CDR2 YYREEE (reference sequence). The CDR3 loop reads CASNKILGQGSYNEQFF. CDR3 in DNA: TGTGCCAGCAATAAGATTCTGGGACAGGGCTCCTACAATGAGCAGTTCTTC.

The chain carries TRBV29-1 and TRBJ1-1, with D hard to call. The germline V gene has CDR1 SQVTM and CDR2 ANQGSEA. Deletions cut 4 bases from V and 1 base from J, with 7 bases between. The CDR3 is made up of 12 amino acids. The CDR3 sequence is CSVGTGNTEAFF. CDR3 nucleotides: TGCAGCGTTGGGACTGGGAACACTGAAGCTTTCTTT.

The gene calls are TRBV4-1 and TRBJ2-5; no firm D call. The CDR3 has 16 amino acids. The ends were cut back, 2 bases at V and 0 bases at J, with 13 bases in the middle. The V gene's germline CDR1 is MGHRA and CDR2 YSYEKL. CDR3 nucleotide sequence: TGCGCCAGCAGCCAAAATCACCGATCGAACCAAGAGACCCAGTACTTC. This gives the protein CASSQNHRSNQETQYF.

About this clone: The junction departs from germline at one end; a sequencing error may be responsible. The chain couples TRBV10-3 to TRBJ1-1; D call uncertain. From germline, CDR1 is ENHRY and CDR2 SYGVKD. This CDR3 has 13 residues. CDR3 nucleotides: TGTGCCACCAGTGACGGGGATACGGGTGAAGCTTTCTTT. This codes for CATSDGDTGEAFF.

V usage is TRBV9 and J usage is TRBJ2-1; D remains ambiguous. The CDR3 is made up of 15 amino acids. Germline CDR1 SGDLS, CDR2 YYNGEE. V gave up 2 bases and J gave up 4 bases, with 13 bases separating them. The CDR3 sequence: CASSVGQSTYNEQFF. The CDR3 DNA reads TGTGCCAGCAGCGTCGGGCAGTCTACTTACAATGAGCAGTTCTTC.

The chain carries TRBV7-8 and TRBJ2-7; tentatively, D is TRBD2 (6 bases). V lost 1 base and J 0 bases, leaving 25 bases between the germline ends. Per germline, CDR1 SGHVS and CDR2 FQNEAQ. The CDR3 sequence is 20 residues long. CDR3 protein: CASSLVGGLWREKSSYEQYF. CDR3 DNA: TGTGCCAGCAGCTTAGTCGGTGGCCTGTGGCGGGAAAAATCCTCCTACGAGCAGTACTTC.

V is TRBV7-9 and J is TRBJ2-7; D ambiguous. The CDR3 is 13 residues long. Germline V CDR1 and CDR2: SEHNR, FQNEAQ (reference sequence). Deletions cut 1 base from V and 3 bases from J, with 7 bases between. CDR3 residues: CASSLGGFYEQYF. The CDR3 DNA reads as TGTGCCAGCAGCTTAGGGGGATTCTACGAGCAGTACTTC.

This chain uses TRBV18 with TRBJ1-1; D is undetermined. Trimming left V 3 bases short and J 4 bases short, with 9 bases between. The germline V gene has CDR1 KGHSH and CDR2 LQKENI. This CDR3 comprises 13 residues. CDR3 bases: TGTGCCAGCTCACCGGACGCGGGCACTGAAGCTTTCTTT. Its translation is CASSPDAGTEAFF.

The chain uses TRBV19 and TRBJ1-4, with a possible D match to TRBD1 (6 bases). This CDR3 is 13 amino acids long. Germline CDR1 and CDR2: LNHDA and SQIVND (reference sequence). Trimming cost V 8 bases and J 5 bases, with 12 bases left between them. The CDR3 region has the DNA TGTGCCAGTGGGGACACGAGGAATGAAAAACTGTTTTTT. Its translation: CASGDTRNEKLFF.

This clone was detected a few times. The CDR3 loop reads CASSLAPGANVLTF. The CDR3, as DNA: TGCGCCAGCAGCTTGGCCCCAGGGGCCAACGTCCTGACTTTC. The chain joins TRBV5-1 to TRBJ2-6, with D hard to call. The ends were cut back, 0 bases at V and 4 bases at J, with 5 bases in the middle. The germline CDR1 and CDR2 sequences are SGHRS and YFSETQ. The CDR3 covers 14 residues.

The count of this clone is one. V is TRBV12-3 or TRBV12-4 and J is TRBJ2-7; D possibly corresponds to TRBD2 (5 bases). V lost 8 bases to trimming and J lost 6 bases, with 11 bases between them. The CDR3 runs 11 residues. The CDR3 sequence: CASRREGEQYF. For the CDR3, the DNA is TGTGCCAGCCGCCGTGAGGGCGAGCAGTACTTC.

This sequence joins TRBV18 and TRBJ1-3; D not resolved. CDR3 size: 14 residues. Trimming took 0 bases from V and 4 from J, leaving 7 bases between them. Germline assignment: CDR1 KGHSH and CDR2 LQKENI. The CDR3 sequence is CASSPPIAGNTIYF. The CDR3 bases are TGTGCCAGCTCACCACCCATCGCCGGAAACACCATATATTTT.

The CDR3 region has the DNA TGTGCCAGCAGTTACTCGAGACACAGTAACTATGGCTACACCTTC. Translating gives CASSYSRHSNYGYTF. V usage is TRBV6-5 and J usage is TRBJ1-2; D gene uncertain. Germline loops: CDR1 MNHEY, CDR2 SVGAGI. The CDR3 contains 15 residues. The ends were cut back, 0 bases at V and 1 base at J, with 9 bases in the middle.

This clone was picked up a small number of times. The gene calls are TRBV7-9 and TRBJ1-1; a possible D gene is TRBD1 (6 bases). This CDR3 comprises 11 residues. Germline V gives CDR1 SEHNR, CDR2 FQNEAQ (reference sequence). Trimming took off 8 bases at V and 4 bases at J, with 8 bases between the two ends. CDR3: CASLGGTEAFF. The CDR3, as DNA: TGTGCCAGCTTAGGGGGCACTGAAGCTTTCTTT.

The rearrangement links TRBV7-2 to TRBJ1-3, with no clear D. The CDR3 contains 13 residues. V was clipped by 4 bases and J by 2 bases, with 6 bases between them. The germline gives CDR1 SGHTA, CDR2 FQGNSA. DNA for the CDR3: TGTGCCAGCAGCTCTGGGGCTGGAAACACCATATATTTT. Amino acid sequence: CASSSGAGNTIYF.

This chain uses TRBV20-1 with TRBJ1-5; D remains unclear. V dropped 3 bases and J dropped 0 bases, with 9 bases sitting between them. Looked up from germline, CDR1 is DFQATT and CDR2 is SNEGSKA (reference sequence). The CDR3 runs to 14 residues. The CDR3 DNA is TGCAGTGCTAGTCGGGAGAATAGCAATCAGCCCCAGCATTTT. This translates into CSASRENSNQPQHF.

As DNA, the CDR3 is TGTGCCAGCAGTTTAGGGCAGGGGAGCTACGAGCAGTACTTC. Its protein is CASSLGQGSYEQYF. The V and J genes are TRBV27 and TRBJ2-7; D perhaps matches TRBD1 (6 bases). Germline values: CDR1 MNHEY, CDR2 SMNVEV (reference sequence). Between the trimmed V and J ends, which lost 2 bases and 3 bases, there was a span of 11 bases. The CDR3 is made up of 14 amino acids.

This clone was seen a single time. The gene calls are TRBV7-8 and TRBJ2-7; D not certain. V was pared by 5 bases and J by 0 bases, with 5 bases between. CDR1 and CDR2 from the germline V gene are SGHVS and FQNEAQ. This CDR3 contains 12 residues. The CDR3 nucleotides are TGTGCCAGCAGCCGAAGCTCCTACGAGCAGTACTTC. Residues: CASSRSSYEQYF.